This T cell receptor (beta chain) was identified in a study of T cells in women clearing cervical HPV infection listed by TCRdb under 2018. Notes on the research overall: Cases were 20 to 25 women with histologically confirmed HPV16-related CIN3 or worse, including a couple of invasive cancers. Cases were matched to controls by age within five years and by the year the sample was collected. Cases had a median age of approximately 32 years compared with more than 37 for controls, and baseline characteristics showed no significant differences between the groups. The controls were some 23 women whose single incident HPV16 infection cleared within 12 months with no development of precancer or cancer. Five blinded duplicates per group were added as quality controls, giving around 60 samples: approximately 50 participants and approximately ten replicates. Among cases, blood sampling occurred a median of about 160 days after lesion detection, with an interquartile range of about 80 to 200 days. An exploratory proof-of-principle case-control study, nested within the Guanacaste HPV Natural History Study in Costa Rica, was conducted to compare TCR repertoires across cervical HPV16 outcomes. HLA typing was available for only a few women, so HLA type could not be excluded as a confounder. Case blood was taken at the visit when the lesion was first identified, whereas control blood was taken when infection was no longer detected. In the parent cohort, roughly 9,700 women aged 18 or older were enrolled in Guanacaste, Costa Rica, during about 1992 to 1994 and then followed for approximately 7 years.

Using the immunoSEQ assay, multiplex PCR amplified TCR beta CDR3 regions from an average of about 1,300 ng of genomic DNA per sample. Primer bias was corrected in the assay by using a complete synthetic TCR repertoire to establish an amplification baseline. The amplicons were sequenced on the Illumina platform. The authors' analysis ran thus. Error correction of the sequences involved clustering with frequency ratios plus a modified nearest-neighbor algorithm, after which the sequences were analyzed in the immunoSEQ Analyzer using IMGT gene definitions. At each rarefaction depth, TCR richness and evenness were averaged across 20 rarefaction repeats, and any sample with fewer sequences than the depth was left out. Wilcoxon rank sum tests with FDR correction were used to compare V, D and J gene relative abundances between the groups. An intraclass correlation of just under 96% for TCR richness and an average of 76.4% across over 65 gene segments were obtained from the blinded duplicates. Entries here come from immuneACCESS through TCRdb and include only in-frame sequences with V and J called. Some clones fail to appear in such tables; in the studies checked, an unresolved V gene covers under half of the shortfall, and the cause of the remainder is unknown. V and J calls and clone size come straight from that table; D and trimming were deduced from the DNA. The data table for this sample lists about 22,000 clones. 12% of the sample goes to the ten largest clones.

Every participant had a single incident cervical HPV16 infection, and women with prevalent HPV16 infections were excluded. Cervical HPV DNA was detected by MY09/MY11 PCR, and genotyping was performed by dot-blot hybridization. More than 14 mL of heparinized blood was centrifuged, after which the buffy coat was aliquoted, frozen at -30 degrees C, and then stored at -80 degrees C. QIAGEN kits were used to extract genomic DNA from the buffy coat specimens. The CDR3 measures 18 amino acids from cysteine to phenylalanine. The CDR3 was read in part: 45 bases, with the frame set at base 1. Looking up the germline V gene yields CDR1 SGHDN and CDR2 FVKESK. About this clone: The antigen it recognizes is unknown. With the read ending 3 residues before the CDR3 end, the germline J gene is used to fill in that end.

The full study reports these points: Because the number of T cells per sample was unknown, the richness differences could reflect varying T-cell content rather than repertoire biology. Cases were distinguished from controls with an estimated AUC of about 0.8 by random forest classifiers combining richness and V gene abundances. TRBV6-7 relative abundance was lower in cases than in controls (around 0.11% versus 0.15%; Bonferroni P = 0.0008). The cross-sectional design could not show whether the associations came before the infection or were a result of it, and neither effector/memory subsets nor HPV-specific T cells were isolated. Across sequencing depths, CIN3+ cases showed significantly higher TCR repertoire richness than controls, but evenness did not differ between the groups.

The chain links TRBV14 with TRBJ1-2; tentative D gene TRBD1, with 5 bases matching. This TCR derives from a woman between 18 and 75 years old with a cervical HPV16 infection that either progressed to CIN3+ or cleared (not recorded which). The specimen was blood buffy coat. Here the CDR3 is given as CASSQNSRTGSYRNDYTF. The DNA read from the CDR3 is TGTGCCAGCAGCCAAAACAGTCGGACGGGATCTTACAGGAATGAC.